Listed below are T cell receptor beta chains from one sample, sequenced in a study of blood T cell repertoires in COVID-19. Assay: immunoSEQ multiplex PCR; the TCRdb copy retains only in-frame clones and omits some. The sample contains tens of thousands of clones, approximately 83% of which appear only once. The material sequenced was peripheral blood. The receptor source for this set is a human donor in a cohort sampled during active COVID-19. Both conserved end residues are trimmed from each CDR3.

TRBV19,TRBJ1-5,ASSLWTGDQPQH
TRBV6-2/TRBV6-3,TRBJ2-2,ASSPGLAGGIGGELF
TRBV7-9,TRBJ2-5,ASSLGLAGVRGETQY
TRBV5-1,TRBJ2-1,ASSLGLVGGEQF
TRBV5-6,TRBJ2-3,ASSSPGLRDTQY
TRBV7-3,TRBJ2-5,ASSPSGSGRTQY
TRBV7-3,TRBJ2-7,ASSLMTGSAYEQY
TRBV5-5,TRBJ2-3,ASSLGGDTQY
TRBV27,TRBJ2-1,ASSLSGTGKNNEQF
TRBV5-4,TRBJ2-1,ASSPAPGLAGGYEQF
TRBV6-6,TRBJ2-7,ASSQKRELSYEQY
TRBV7-6,TRBJ2-4,ASRTSGKPKNIQY
TRBV23-1,TRBJ1-2,ASSQLQGADLYGYT
TRBV5-4,TRBJ1-1,ASSSRGGNTEAF
TRBV19,TRBJ2-1,AATEGARQF
TRBV27,TRBJ2-1,ASSLGRGNEQF
TRBV6-1,TRBJ2-2,ASSESRTSGRNTGELF
TRBV28,TRBJ2-7,ASRDWRGPYEQY
TRBV6-5,TRBJ2-1,ASSYSAGYNEQF
TRBV5-4,TRBJ2-5,ASSGTSETQY
TRBV18,TRBJ2-7,ASSPPSSLAEQY
TRBV7-2,TRBJ1-2,ASSPTGYGYT
TRBV4-1,TRBJ2-2,ASSQGWGGNTGELF
TRBV5-1,TRBJ1-2,ASSLGDANYGYT
TRBV7-3,TRBJ2-5,ASSLSGTGETQY
TRBV5-1,TRBJ2-7,ASSLGQGARREQY
TRBV27,TRBJ2-3,ASSRGQGADTQY
TRBV4-1,TRBJ1-4,ASSLLPSAGEKLF
TRBV11-2,TRBJ2-5,ASSLGRSGLLETQY
TRBV27,TRBJ2-5,ASSLSRLQETQY
TRBV27,TRBJ1-2,ASRTGGYGYT
TRBV11-3,TRBJ1-1,ASSLSGVTEAF
TRBV7-8,TRBJ2-3,ASSLALLAGAPDTQY
TRBV10-3,TRBJ2-7,AIGDRGSSYEQY
TRBV7-8,TRBJ1-3,ASSLNDRGRGNTIY
TRBV24-1,TRBJ1-3,ATSDSGTGNGNTIY
TRBV28,TRBJ1-2,ASSFSNGYT
TRBV5-1,TRBJ2-7,ASSLLTGVGYEQY
TRBV4-1,TRBJ2-4,ASSPGLAGGPRKNIQY
TRBV7-7,TRBJ2-2,ASSFLAGGHTGELF
TRBV12-3/TRBV12-4,TRBJ1-5,ASSFSNQPQH
TRBV9,TRBJ2-2,ASSVDPGRVAGELF
TRBV19,TRBJ2-7,ASSTPGTGNYEQY
TRBV25-1,TRBJ1-1,ASSRTGNTEAF
TRBV6-5,TRBJ2-3,ASRRTSTSTDTQY
TRBV7-2,TRBJ1-2,ASSLGGDYGYT
TRBV5-6,TRBJ2-2,ASSLRRGYGELF
TRBV27,TRBJ2-7,ASSLAPTLLARPYEQY
TRBV28,TRBJ1-2,ASSFGGGSYT
TRBV6-6,TRBJ2-3,ASSSRADTQY
TRBV9,TRBJ2-5,ASNLSPRSETQY
TRBV11-3,TRBJ2-1,ASSLREREGPYNEQF